Detailed here is one T cell receptor (beta chain). Antigen unknown. The record originates from a study of T cells in Graves' hyperthyroidism and ophthalmopathy. Regarding the study as a whole: A model built on 13 V-J features separated ophthalmopathy from stable hyperthyroidism.

The TCR beta CDR3 regions underwent amplification using RNA transcripts as the source. The primer set for the first-round RT-PCR of the TCR CDR3 was HTBI. TCRdb re-called the multiplex PCR reads with MiXCR, one entry per CDR3 protein. The sample lists 600,000 or so distinct CDR3 sequences, approximately 14% occurring once. Trimming removed 2 bases from V and 5 bases from J, with 11 bases in between. Germline V gene data show CDR1 as ENHRY and CDR2 as SYGVKD. The CDR3 has 14 residues. The sequencing input was blood. This TCR derives from a woman aged 45-65 years with Graves' ophthalmopathy. The rearrangement links TRBV10-3 to TRBJ2-3, with D possibly matching TRBD2 (6 bases). CDR3 DNA: TGTGCCATCAGTGAGCTACTAGCTGTAGATACGCAGTATTTT. It translates to CAISELLAVDTQYF.